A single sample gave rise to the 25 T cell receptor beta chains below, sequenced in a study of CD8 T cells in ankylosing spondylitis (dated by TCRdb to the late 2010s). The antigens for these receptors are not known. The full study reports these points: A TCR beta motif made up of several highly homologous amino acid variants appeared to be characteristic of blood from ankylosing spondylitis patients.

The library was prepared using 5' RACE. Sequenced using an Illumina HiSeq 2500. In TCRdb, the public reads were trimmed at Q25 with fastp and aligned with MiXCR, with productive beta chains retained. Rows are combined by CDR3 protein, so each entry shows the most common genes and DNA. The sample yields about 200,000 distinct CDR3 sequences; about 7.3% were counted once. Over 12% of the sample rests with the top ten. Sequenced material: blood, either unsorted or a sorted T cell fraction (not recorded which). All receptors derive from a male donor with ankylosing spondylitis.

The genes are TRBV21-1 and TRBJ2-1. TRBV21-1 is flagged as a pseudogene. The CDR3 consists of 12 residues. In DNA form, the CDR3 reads TGTGCCAGCAGCAAAACATCGAATGAGCAGTTCTTC. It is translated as CASSKTSNEQFF.

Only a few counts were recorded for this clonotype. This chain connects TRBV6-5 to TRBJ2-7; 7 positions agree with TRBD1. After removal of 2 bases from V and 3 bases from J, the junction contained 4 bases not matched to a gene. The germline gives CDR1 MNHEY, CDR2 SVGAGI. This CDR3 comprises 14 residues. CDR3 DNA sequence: TGTGCCAGCAGTTACAGGGGGCAAGGCTACGAGCAGTACTTC. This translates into CASSYRGQGYEQYF.

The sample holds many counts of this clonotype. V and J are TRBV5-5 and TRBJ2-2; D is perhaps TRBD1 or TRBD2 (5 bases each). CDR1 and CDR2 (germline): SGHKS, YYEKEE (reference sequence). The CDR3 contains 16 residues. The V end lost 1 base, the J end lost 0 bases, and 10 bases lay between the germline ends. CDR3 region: CASSLMGDSNTGELFF. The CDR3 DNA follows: TGTGCCAGCAGCTTGATGGGGGATTCGAACACCGGGGAGCTGTTTTTT.

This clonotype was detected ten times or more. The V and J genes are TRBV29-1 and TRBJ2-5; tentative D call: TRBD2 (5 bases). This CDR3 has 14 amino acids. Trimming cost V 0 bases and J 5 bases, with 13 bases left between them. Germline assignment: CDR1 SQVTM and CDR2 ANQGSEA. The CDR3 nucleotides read TGCAGCGTTGAAGATCTTCGGGGTTGGGAGACCCAGTACTTC. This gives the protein CSVEDLRGWETQYF. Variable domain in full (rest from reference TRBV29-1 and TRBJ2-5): SAVISQKPSRDICQRGTSLTIQCQVDSQVTMMFWYRQQPGQSLTLIATANQGSEATYESGFVIDKFPISRPNLTFSTLTVSNMSPEDSSIYLCSVEDLRGWETQYFGPGTRLLVL.

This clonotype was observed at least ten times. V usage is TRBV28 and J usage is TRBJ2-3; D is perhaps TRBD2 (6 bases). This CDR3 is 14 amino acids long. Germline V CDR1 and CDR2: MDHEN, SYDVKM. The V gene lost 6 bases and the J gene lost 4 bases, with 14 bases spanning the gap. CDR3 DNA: TGTGCCAGCAGCCCTTTGCGGGATTCAGATACGCAGTATTTT. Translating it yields CASSPLRDSDTQYF.

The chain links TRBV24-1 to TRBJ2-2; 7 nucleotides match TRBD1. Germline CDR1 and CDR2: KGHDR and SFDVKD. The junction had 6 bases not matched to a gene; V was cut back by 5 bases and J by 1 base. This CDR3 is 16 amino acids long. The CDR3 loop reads CATSVGTVKNTGELFF. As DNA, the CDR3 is TGTGCCACCAGTGTCGGGACAGTGAAGAACACCGGGGAGCTGTTTTTT.

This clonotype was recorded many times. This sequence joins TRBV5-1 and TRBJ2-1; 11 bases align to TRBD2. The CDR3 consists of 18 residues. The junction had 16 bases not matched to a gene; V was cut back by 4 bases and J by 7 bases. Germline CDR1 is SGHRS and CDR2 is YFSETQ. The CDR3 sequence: CASSVTSGDSILGNEQFF. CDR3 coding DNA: TGCGCCAGCAGCGTGACTAGCGGGGACTCAATTTTGGGGAATGAGCAGTTCTTC.

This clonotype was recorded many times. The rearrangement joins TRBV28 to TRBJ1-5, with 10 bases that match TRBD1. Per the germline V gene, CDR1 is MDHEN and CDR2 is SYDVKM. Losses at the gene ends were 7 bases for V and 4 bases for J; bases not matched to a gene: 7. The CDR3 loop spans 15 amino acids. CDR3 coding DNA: TGTGCCAGCACCGTACGGACAGGGGGTAATCAGCCCCAGCATTTT. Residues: CASTVRTGGNQPQHF.

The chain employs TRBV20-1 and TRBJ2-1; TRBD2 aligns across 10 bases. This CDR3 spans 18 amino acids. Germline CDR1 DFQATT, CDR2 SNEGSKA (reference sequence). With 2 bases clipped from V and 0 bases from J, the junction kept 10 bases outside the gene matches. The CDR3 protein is CSARQGTSASSSYNEQFF. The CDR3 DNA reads TGCAGTGCTAGACAAGGGACTAGCGCATCGAGCTCCTACAATGAGCAGTTCTTC.

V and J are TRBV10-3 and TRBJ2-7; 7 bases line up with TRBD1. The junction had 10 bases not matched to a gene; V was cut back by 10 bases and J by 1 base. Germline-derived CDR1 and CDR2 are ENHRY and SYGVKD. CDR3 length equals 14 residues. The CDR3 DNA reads TGTGCCACCACAACAGGGGAACAGTCCTACGAGCAGTACTTC. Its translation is CATTTGEQSYEQYF.

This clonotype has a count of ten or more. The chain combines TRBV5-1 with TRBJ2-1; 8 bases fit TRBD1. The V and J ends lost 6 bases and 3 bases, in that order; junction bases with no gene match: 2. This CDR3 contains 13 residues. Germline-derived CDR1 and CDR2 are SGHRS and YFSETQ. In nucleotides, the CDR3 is TGCGCCAGCACCGACAGGGGCTACAATGAGCAGTTCTTC. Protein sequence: CASTDRGYNEQFF.

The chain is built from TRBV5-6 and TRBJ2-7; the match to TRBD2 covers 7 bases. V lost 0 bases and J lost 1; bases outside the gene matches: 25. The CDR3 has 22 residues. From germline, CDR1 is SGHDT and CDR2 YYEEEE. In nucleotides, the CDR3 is TGTGCCAGCAGCTTGGCCATCAGCTTGGAGATTGGCGGGCTAGCGGTTTCCTACGAGCAGTACTTC. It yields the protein CASSLAISLEIGGLAVSYEQYF.

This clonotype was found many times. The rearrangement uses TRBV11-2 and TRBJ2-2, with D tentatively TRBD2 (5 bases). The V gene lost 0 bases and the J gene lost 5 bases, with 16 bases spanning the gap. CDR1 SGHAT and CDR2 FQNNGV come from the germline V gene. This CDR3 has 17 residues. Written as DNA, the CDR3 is TGTGCCAGCAGCTTAGAGATAGCAAGCGGAACAACCGGGGAGCTGTTTTTT. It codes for CASSLEIASGTTGELFF.

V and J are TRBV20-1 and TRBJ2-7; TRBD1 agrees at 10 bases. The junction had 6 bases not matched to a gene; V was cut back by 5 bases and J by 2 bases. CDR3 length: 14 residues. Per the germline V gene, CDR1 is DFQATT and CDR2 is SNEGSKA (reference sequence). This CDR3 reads CSAGGQGFAYEQYF. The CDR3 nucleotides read TGCAGTGCTGGGGGACAGGGGTTCGCCTACGAGCAGTACTTC.

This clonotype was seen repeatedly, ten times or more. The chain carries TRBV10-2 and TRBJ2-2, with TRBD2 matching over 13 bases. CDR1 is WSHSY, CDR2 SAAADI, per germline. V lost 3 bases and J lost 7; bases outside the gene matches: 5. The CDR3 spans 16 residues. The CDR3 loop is CASSEGLAGDFGELFF. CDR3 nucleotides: TGCGCCAGCAGTGAAGGACTAGCGGGAGATTTCGGGGAGCTGTTTTTT.

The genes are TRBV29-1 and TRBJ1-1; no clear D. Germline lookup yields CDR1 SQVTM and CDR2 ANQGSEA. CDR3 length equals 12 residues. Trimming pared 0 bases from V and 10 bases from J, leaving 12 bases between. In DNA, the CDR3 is TGCAGCGTTGAAGACTTACGGGCCGGAGCTTTCTTT. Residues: CSVEDLRAGAFF.

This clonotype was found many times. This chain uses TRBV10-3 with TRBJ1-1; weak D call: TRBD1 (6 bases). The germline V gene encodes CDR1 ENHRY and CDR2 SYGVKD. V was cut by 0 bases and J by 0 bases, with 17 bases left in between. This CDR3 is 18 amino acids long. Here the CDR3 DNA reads TGTGCCATCAGTGAGTCGGGCCTGGGGGCGCGGATGAACACTGAAGCTTTCTTT. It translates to CAISESGLGARMNTEAFF.

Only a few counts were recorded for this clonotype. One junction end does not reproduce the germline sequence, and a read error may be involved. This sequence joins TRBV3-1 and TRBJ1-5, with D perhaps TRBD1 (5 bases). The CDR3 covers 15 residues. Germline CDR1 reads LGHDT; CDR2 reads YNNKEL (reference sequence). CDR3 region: CASSLGEGLNQPQHF. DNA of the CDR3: TGTGCCAGCAGCCTGGGTGAGGGACTAAATCAACCCCAGCATTTT.

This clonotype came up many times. The DNA of the CDR3 is TGCAGTGCTGCAGGACCATCCTCCTACGAGCAGTACTTC. Translation gives CSAAGPSSYEQYF. The chain carries TRBV20-1 and TRBJ2-7; D gene uncertain. CDR1 and CDR2 from the germline V gene are DFQATT and SNEGSKA (reference sequence). This CDR3 region has 13 residues. Trimming took off 5 bases at V and 0 bases at J, with 11 bases between the two ends.

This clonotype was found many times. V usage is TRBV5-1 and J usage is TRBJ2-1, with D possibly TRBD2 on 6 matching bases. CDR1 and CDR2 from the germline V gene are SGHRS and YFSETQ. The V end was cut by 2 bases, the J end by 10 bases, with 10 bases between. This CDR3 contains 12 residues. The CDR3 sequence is CASSFSGLEQFF. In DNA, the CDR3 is TGCGCCAGCAGCTTTAGCGGACTCGAGCAGTTCTTC.

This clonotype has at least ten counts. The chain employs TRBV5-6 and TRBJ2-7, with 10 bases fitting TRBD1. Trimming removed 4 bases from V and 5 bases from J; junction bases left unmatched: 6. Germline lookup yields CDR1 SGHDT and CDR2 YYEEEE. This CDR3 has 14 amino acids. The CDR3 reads CASSEGQGFHEQYF. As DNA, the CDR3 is TGTGCCAGCAGCGAGGGACAGGGGTTCCACGAGCAGTACTTC.

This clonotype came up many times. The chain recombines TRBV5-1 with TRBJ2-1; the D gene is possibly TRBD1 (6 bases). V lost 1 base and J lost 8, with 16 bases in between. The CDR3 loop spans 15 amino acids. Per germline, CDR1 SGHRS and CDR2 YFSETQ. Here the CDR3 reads CASSLYGGHYDEQFF. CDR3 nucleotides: TGCGCCAGCAGCTTGTATGGGGGCCATTATGATGAGCAGTTCTTC.

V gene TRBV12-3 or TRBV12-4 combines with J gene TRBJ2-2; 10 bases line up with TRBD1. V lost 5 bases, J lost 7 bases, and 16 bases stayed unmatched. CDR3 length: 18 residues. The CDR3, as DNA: TGTGCCAGCAGTCTGCGGGCCCCGAGACAGGGGGCTGGCGGGGAGCTGTTTTTT. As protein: CASSLRAPRQGAGGELFF.

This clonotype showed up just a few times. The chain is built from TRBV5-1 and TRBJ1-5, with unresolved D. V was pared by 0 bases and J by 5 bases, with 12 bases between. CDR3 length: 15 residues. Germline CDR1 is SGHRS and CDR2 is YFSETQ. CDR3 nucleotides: TGCGCCAGCAGCTTGGCCGGTTTGGGCCATCAGCCCCAGCATTTT. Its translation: CASSLAGLGHQPQHF. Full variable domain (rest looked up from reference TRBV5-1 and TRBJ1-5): KAGVTQTPRYLIKTRGQQVTLSCSPISGHRSVSWYQQTPGQGLQFLFEYFSETQRNKGNFPGRFSGRQFSNSRSEMNVSTLELGDSALYLCASSLAGLGHQPQHFGDGTRLSIL.

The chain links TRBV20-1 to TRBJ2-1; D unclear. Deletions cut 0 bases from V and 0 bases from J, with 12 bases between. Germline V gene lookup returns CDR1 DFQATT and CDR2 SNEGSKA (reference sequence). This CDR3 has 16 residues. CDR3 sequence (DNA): TGCAGTGCTAGAGATCTCGACTCGAGCTCCTACAATGAGCAGTTCTTC. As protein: CSARDLDSSSYNEQFF.